This entry lists 11 T cell receptor beta chains sequenced from one sample in a study of blood T cell repertoires in COVID-19. The protocol was immunoSEQ multiplex PCR, while the TCRdb copy is restricted to in-frame clones and leaves out a portion. The sample records 350,000 to 400,000 clones, 89% being singletons. Material: PBMCs or T cells enriched from blood (not recorded which). The receptors here all came from a woman aged 30 to 39 who had recovered from COVID-19.

The chain is built from TRBV30 and TRBJ1-6; D possibly corresponds to TRBD1 (6 bases). Germline V lookup: CDR1 GTSNPN, CDR2 SVGIG (reference sequence). V lost 2 bases to trimming and J lost 10 bases, with 15 bases between them. The CDR3 runs to 14 residues. The CDR3 nucleotides read TGTGCCTGGAGTTCTCAGGGGCGGTTCTCACCCCTCCACTTT. Translating it yields CAWSSQGRFSPLHF.

J is TRBJ2-3 and V is TRBV4-1; D is possibly TRBD2 (6 bases). CDR3 length: 15 residues. Per germline, CDR1 MGHRA and CDR2 YSYEKL. V lost 0 bases, J lost 3 bases, and 10 bases lay in between. Here the CDR3 DNA reads TGCGCCAGCAGCCAAGAGGGAGGAGTTACAGATACGCAGTATTTT. Its protein is CASSQEGGVTDTQYF.

This clone has only a few counts. The chain couples TRBV5-1 to TRBJ2-7; TRBD2 matches at 8 bases. Germline CDR1 SGHRS, CDR2 YFSETQ. CDR3 size: 12 residues. Germline trimming cut 8 bases from V and 11 bases from J; bases unmatched to any gene: 12. CDR3 nucleotides: TGCGCCAGACACCTAGCGGGTGAAGATAAGTACTTC. It specifies CARHLAGEDKYF. Using reference TRBV5-1 and TRBJ2-7 for the parts outside the CDR3, the full variable domain is KAGVTQTPRYLIKTRGQQVTLSCSPISGHRSVSWYQQTPGQGLQFLFEYFSETQRNKGNFPGRFSGRQFSNSRSEMNVSTLELGDSALYLCARHLAGEDKYFGPGTRLTVT.

V usage is TRBV29-1 and J usage is TRBJ1-3, with TRBD1 matching over 9 bases. This CDR3 has 13 amino acids. V was clipped by 7 bases and J by 8 bases; unmatched bases: 9. The V gene's germline CDR1 is SQVTM and CDR2 ANQGSEA. The DNA of the CDR3 is TGCAGCGCTGGGACAGGGTCTGTAGACACCATATATTTT. As protein: CSAGTGSVDTIYF.

The chain has TRBV27 and TRBJ1-6; D might be TRBD1 (5 bases). Trimming took off 6 bases at V and 3 bases at J, with 12 bases between the two ends. Germline V gives CDR1 MNHEY, CDR2 SMNVEV (reference sequence). This CDR3 region has 15 residues. The CDR3 sequence is CASRVKGDYNSPLHF. The CDR3 coding sequence is TGTGCCAGCAGGGTTAAAGGGGACTATAATTCACCCCTCCACTTT.

This clone occurred once. This chain links TRBV30 with TRBJ2-7, with TRBD1 matching 10 bases. The CDR3 covers 15 residues. Germline lookup yields CDR1 GTSNPN and CDR2 SVGIG (reference sequence). With 3 bases clipped from V and 6 bases from J, the junction kept 11 bases outside the gene matches. The CDR3 nucleotides are TGTGCCTGGAGCGGTTCCGGGACAGGGGAAGTCGAGCAGTACTTC. Translated: CAWSGSGTGEVEQYF.

The chain recombines TRBV6-2 or TRBV6-3 with TRBJ2-7, with D tentatively TRBD1 (6 bases). The CDR3 loop spans 13 amino acids. Looked up from germline, CDR1 is MNHEY and CDR2 is SVGEGT. The V end was cut by 4 bases, the J end by 1 base, with 8 bases between. The CDR3 DNA reads TGTGCCAGCAGTTTCGGACAGTCCTACGAGCAGTACTTC. Amino acids: CASSFGQSYEQYF.

The chain links TRBV12-5 to TRBJ1-1; 8 nucleotides agree with TRBD1. Germline assignment: CDR1 LGHNT and CDR2 FRNRAP. The CDR3 runs 19 residues. Losses at the gene ends were 0 bases for V and 0 bases for J; bases not matched to a gene: 12. CDR3 bases: TGTGCTAGTGGTTTGGTACAATCCAGGGGGCATACGATGAACACTGAAGCTTTCTTT. Its translation: CASGLVQSRGHTMNTEAFF.

Remarks on this clone: Within the sample, other DNA sequences also encode this same CDR3. V is TRBV20-1 and J is TRBJ1-2; TRBD1 agrees at 11 bases. Germline V gives CDR1 DFQATT, CDR2 SNEGSKA (reference sequence). The CDR3 spans 14 residues. The junction had 4 bases not matched to a gene; V was cut back by 3 bases and J by 4 bases. CDR3 residues: CSASGGQGAYGYTF. The CDR3 DNA follows: TGCAGTGCTAGTGGTGGACAGGGGGCCTATGGCTACACCTTC.

The chain couples TRBV5-1 to TRBJ2-1; possibly TRBD2 for D (6 bases). The ends were cut back, 0 bases at V and 1 base at J, with 11 bases in the middle. The CDR3 totals 16 residues. CDR1 and CDR2 (germline): SGHRS, YFSETQ. The CDR3, as DNA: TGCGCCAGCAGCTTGGGTGTTGGGAGGTCCTACAATGAGCAGTTCTTC. It translates to CASSLGVGRSYNEQFF.

The genes are TRBV11-2 and TRBJ2-7, with a weak D call TRBD2 (6 bases). CDR1 is SGHAT and CDR2 is FQNNGV in the germline V gene. V lost 0 bases, J lost 6 bases, and 18 bases lay in between. CDR3 size: 16 residues. CDR3 nucleotides: TGTGCCAGCAGCTTAGATATCGAGACAGCGGGCGGCGAGCAGTACTTC. Translated, it gives CASSLDIETAGGEQYF.